This T cell receptor (beta chain) was found in a study of vaccination and CD4 T cells after COVID-19. Study overall: Six men and four women formed the convalescents, two being Hispanic.

Sample treatment: roughly 10-day PBMC culture with coronavirus spike peptide pools or control peptides (ViraFEST assay). On days 3 and 7, half the medium was swapped for fresh IL-2-containing medium. Sequencing of DNA taken from cultured CD4+ T cells relied on the Oncomine TCR Beta short-read assay. TCRdb fed the PCR reads into MiXCR, producing one record per CDR3 protein. The sample yields 13,000 or so distinct CDR3 sequences, less than 50% seen once. This clonotype has a handful of counts. Its antigen is not known. This CDR3 region has 17 residues. The germline CDR1 and CDR2 sequences are LNHDA and SQIVND (reference sequence). The V and J ends lost 5 bases and 0 bases, in that order; junction bases with no gene match: 10.

V and J are TRBV19 and TRBJ2-3; 8 nucleotides agree with TRBD2. The sequences come from CD4+ T cells from blood, cultured in vitro, collected after SARS-CoV-2 vaccination. The clonotype comes from a human donor who had recovered from COVID-19. For the CDR3, the DNA is TGTGCCAGTAGTCCGGGGGGGAGCACCGCTAGCACAGATACGCAGTATTTT. Encoded protein: CASSPGGSTASTDTQYF.